This T cell receptor (beta chain) was sequenced during a study of cytomegalovirus exposure and HLA in healthy donors. Study-level points and caveats: The authors later found TCR association rates varying by HLA locus, with DRB1 most and HLA-C fewest.

On this clone itself: Its specificity is unknown.

Likely unrecorded immune exposures existed in these nominally healthy donors. Germline V gene lookup returns CDR1 SGHNT and CDR2 YYREEE (reference sequence). V trimming: 4 bases; J trimming: 1 base; junction bases outside the gene matches: 8. CDR3 length: 18 amino acids. PCR employed 60 Vbeta and 13 Jbeta primers. In the source study's methods: Unique TCR beta chains totaled about 73 million in a later count, with around 12 million of them shared. Sequencing was performed with immunoSEQ multiplex PCR; in TCRdb, only in-frame clones are kept and a portion is missing. V and J calls and clone size come straight from that table; D and trimming were deduced from the DNA. This table holds more than 65,000 clones.

The V call is TRBV5-4, the J call TRBJ2-6; 10 bases line up with TRBD1. The sample consisted of PBMCs. The source of this sequence is a man aged 35 to 55 in good health and CMV-seronegative. The CDR3 region is CASSHPGQGPSGANVLTF. CDR3 nucleotides: TGTGCCAGCAGCCACCCGGGACAGGGGCCGTCTGGGGCCAACGTCCTGACTTTC.